The clone carrying this T cell receptor beta chain was observed once. This entry belongs to a study of long-term antiretroviral therapy in people with HIV. Germline CDR1 SGDLS, CDR2 YYNGEE. The length of the CDR3 is 15 residues. Between the trimmed V and J ends, which lost 0 bases and 1 base, there was a span of 10 bases. immunoSEQ v3.0 was run at survey level. Here immunoSEQ multiplex PCR was the method, and the copy in TCRdb shows in-frame clones only, minus some. This repertoire shows 25,000 to 30,000 clones, roughly 84% found once; its top ten account for roughly 6.5%. This chain joins TRBV9 and TRBJ1-2; D is uncertain. The sequence came from a man between 18 and 29 years old with HIV. The specimen was unsorted PBMCs, collected 0.4 years after starting antiretroviral therapy. The CDR3 DNA reads TGTGCCAGCAGCGTAGCTTCCATCTTTAACTATGGCTACACCTTC. It encodes CASSVASIFNYGYTF.